This TCR beta chain came from a study of OX40 agonist ivuxolimab in advanced cancers. Overall study: Patients got intravenous ivuxolimab at 0.01 to 10 mg/kg every 2 weeks.

Peripheral blood came from all dose cohorts at three timepoints. Germline CDR1 reads GTSNPN; CDR2 reads SVGIG (reference sequence). The V end was cut by 3 bases, the J end by 0 bases, with 7 bases between. The CDR3 runs to 13 residues. The protocol was immunoSEQ multiplex PCR, while the TCRdb copy is restricted to in-frame clones and leaves out a portion. This sample yields approximately 67,000 clones, of which around nine tenths are seen a single time; about 5.5% belongs to the top ten. J is TRBJ2-3 and V is TRBV30; D not resolved. The sequences come from CD4+ or CD8+ T cells sorted from blood, collected in a trial of the OX40 agonist ivuxolimab. This receptor was taken from an adult with an advanced solid tumor such as melanoma, head and neck, liver or kidney cancer. This CDR3 reads CAWSLLSTDTQYF. As DNA, the CDR3 is TGTGCCTGGAGCCTTTTAAGCACAGATACGCAGTATTTT.